This T cell receptor (beta chain) was retrieved from a study of T cell responses to AZD1222 COVID-19 vaccine. Overall study results and limits: Receipt of two AZD1222 doses was followed by a rise in Spike-specific TCR breadth and depth.

Germline CDR1 is MDHEN and CDR2 is SYDVKM. With 7 bases removed from V and 1 base from J, the gap between germline ends came to 11 bases. The CDR3 is 14 amino acids. Second-dose recipients at about 4 or about 12 weeks were treated as one pooled group. Measured with immunoSEQ multiplex PCR; TCRdb has only the in-frame clones, and not every one. The sample consists of about 120,000 clones, roughly 92% of them appearing once. Comment on this clone: Its target is unknown.

The chain couples TRBV28 to TRBJ2-1; D is uncertain. This clonotype was sampled from an adult who received the AZD1222 COVID-19 vaccine. Sequencing was performed on peripheral blood, taken 28 days after the second AZD1222 dose. CDR3 DNA sequence: TGTGCCAGCACCCCTGTGGGGTCCTACAATGAGCAGTTCTTC. Its protein is CASTPVGSYNEQFF.